One and the same sample provided the 16 T cell receptor beta chains below, sequenced in a study of cytomegalovirus exposure and HLA in healthy donors (dated by TCRdb to about 2017). The library was prepared using the immunoSEQ multiplex PCR assay. A mixture of 60 forward primers for TCR Vbeta segments and 13 reverse primers for TCR Jbeta segments was used in the multiplex PCR. Sourced from immuneACCESS, this table was stored by TCRdb with only in-frame sequences that have V and J called. A share of the clones is absent; for the studies checked, an unresolved V gene accounts for under half, and the remainder has no known explanation. This sample holds under 200,000 clones; 70% to 85% were observed only once. Roughly 6.7% of the sample comes from the top ten. The sequenced material came from PBMCs. These receptors all stem from a man aged 45-65 years in good health and CMV-seropositive.

The chain is built from TRBV6-1 and TRBJ2-3, with a possible D match to TRBD2 (6 bases). Trimming took 0 bases from V and 2 from J, leaving 18 bases between them. CDR1 and CDR2 (germline): MNHNS, SASEGT. This CDR3 spans 18 amino acids. In DNA form, the CDR3 reads TGTGCCAGCAGTGAAGCTATCGGGGACTTTCGAAACACAGATACGCAGTATTTT. Its translation is CASSEAIGDFRNTDTQYF.

This clone was seen only a few times. The V gene is TRBV2, the J gene TRBJ1-2; 8 bases line up with TRBD1. V lost 6 bases and J lost 6; bases outside the gene matches: 6. The CDR3 consists of 13 residues. The germline V gene encodes CDR1 SNHLY and CDR2 FYNNEI. CDR3 sequence (DNA): TGTGCCAGCAGAGGACAGGGTACGAATGGCTACACCTTC. Encoded protein: CASRGQGTNGYTF.

This clone was seen only a few times. The chain has TRBV11-2 and TRBJ2-3, with D maybe TRBD2 (7 bases). Trimming pared 1 base from V and 6 bases from J, leaving 14 bases between. Germline loops: CDR1 SGHAT, CDR2 FQNNGV. The CDR3 consists of 15 residues. CDR3 in amino acids: CASSLVGGPIDTQYF. As DNA, the CDR3 is TGTGCCAGCAGCTTAGTCGGGGGGCCTATTGATACGCAGTATTTT.

This rearrangement joins TRBV28 to TRBJ1-1; a possible D gene is TRBD1 (5 bases). The CDR3 loop spans 14 amino acids. CDR1 and CDR2 (germline): MDHEN, SYDVKM. V was pared by 5 bases and J by 4 bases, with 14 bases between. The CDR3 region has the DNA TGTGCCAGCAGTACCTCGGGGGAGAGCACTGAAGCTTTCTTT. Its translation is CASSTSGESTEAFF. The variable domain in full, with the rest retrieved from reference TRBV28 and TRBJ1-1, is DVKVTQSSRYLVKRTGEKVFLECVQDMDHENMFWYRQDPGLGLRLIYFSYDVKMKEKGDIPEGYSVSREKKERFSLILESASTNQTSMYLCASSTSGESTEAFFGQGTRLTVV.

This chain connects TRBV5-5 to TRBJ1-6; 7 bases are a match to TRBD1. In germline, CDR1 is SGHKS, CDR2 YYEKEE (reference sequence). CDR3 length: 14 amino acids. V shed 0 bases and J 6 bases; nucleotides not matched to a gene: 0. The CDR3 DNA is TGTGCCAGCAGCTTGGCAGGGGGTAATTCACCCCTCCACTTT. As protein: CASSLAGGNSPLHF. Using reference TRBV5-5 and TRBJ1-6 for the parts outside the CDR3, the full variable domain is DAGVTQSPTHLIKTRGQQVTLRCSPISGHKSVSWYQQVLGQGPQFIFQYYEKEERGRGNFPDRFSARQFPNYSSELNVNALLLGDSALYLCASSLAGGNSPLHFGNGTRLTVT.

This rearrangement joins TRBV13 to TRBJ2-1, with a weak D call TRBD1 (5 bases). The germline V gene has CDR1 PRHDT and CDR2 FYEKMQ (reference sequence). The CDR3 length is 15 residues. The ends were cut back, 4 bases at V and 0 bases at J, with 10 bases in the middle. The CDR3 region has the DNA TGTGCCAGCAGCTCCCAAACAGGCTCCTACAATGAGCAGTTCTTC. It specifies CASSSQTGSYNEQFF.

V gene TRBV28 combines with J gene TRBJ2-7; TRBD2 matches 8 bases. There are 13 residues in the CDR3. Germline V gene lookup returns CDR1 MDHEN and CDR2 SYDVKM. The V and J ends lost 8 bases and 6 bases, in that order; junction bases with no gene match: 9. CDR3 region: CASSPSSGSEQYV. Here the CDR3 DNA reads TGTGCCAGCTCTCCTTCAAGCGGGAGCGAGCAGTACGTC.

The chain links TRBV4-1 to TRBJ2-5, with 11 nucleotides matching TRBD2. The trim removed 6 bases at V and 2 bases at J, leaving 11 bases unmatched. CDR3 size: 17 residues. Per germline, CDR1 MGHRA and CDR2 YSYEKL. For the CDR3, the DNA is TGCGCCAGCAGACCGTCCACTAGCGGGGGCGAACAAGAGACCCAGTACTTC. This translates into CASRPSTSGGEQETQYF.

This clone appeared a single time. The chain links TRBV18 to TRBJ2-3; D possibly corresponds to TRBD1 (5 bases). Germline V gives CDR1 KGHSH, CDR2 LQKENI. The CDR3 spans 15 residues. V was cut by 5 bases and J by 0 bases, with 12 bases left in between. The CDR3 loop reads CASSSTDTSTDTQYF. Written as DNA, the CDR3 is TGTGCCAGCTCATCGACAGATACTAGCACAGATACGCAGTATTTT.

The V gene is TRBV5-1, the J gene TRBJ2-5; the match to TRBD1 covers 9 bases. This CDR3 has 15 amino acids. CDR1 SGHRS and CDR2 YFSETQ come from the germline V gene. J gave up 2 bases and V 2 bases, and 4 bases lay outside the gene matches. The CDR3 is CASSFPGTGQETQYF. CDR3 nucleotides: TGCGCCAGCAGCTTTCCCGGGACAGGGCAAGAGACCCAGTACTTC.

The CDR3 nucleotides read TGTGCCAGCAGCCCCATGGGGGGTGAGGATGGCTACACCTTC. It encodes CASSPMGGEDGYTF. The chain combines TRBV6-5 with TRBJ1-2; a possible D gene is TRBD1 (5 bases). V lost 6 bases and J lost 6, with 17 bases in between. The CDR3 has 14 residues. Germline loops: CDR1 MNHEY, CDR2 SVGAGI.

The rearrangement links TRBV2 to TRBJ1-3; D remains unclear. The CDR3 extends over 16 amino acids. Germline-derived CDR1 and CDR2 are SNHLY and FYNNEI. V gave up 2 bases and J gave up 0 bases, with 11 bases separating them. The CDR3 region has the DNA TGTGCCAGCAGTGAAATTGGGCACTTCTCTGGAAACACCATATATTTT. Encoded protein: CASSEIGHFSGNTIYF.

The chain carries TRBV9 and TRBJ2-3; TRBD2 matches at 12 bases. V trimming: 4 bases; J trimming: 3 bases; junction bases outside the gene matches: 9. This CDR3 comprises 17 residues. Germline values: CDR1 SGDLS, CDR2 YYNGEE. CDR3 sequence: CASSPRLAGAGTDTQYF. Written as DNA, the CDR3 is TGTGCCAGCAGCCCCCGACTAGCGGGGGCCGGGACAGATACGCAGTATTTT.

The chain recombines TRBV10-2 with TRBJ1-2; no clear D gene. Deletions cut 2 bases from V and 8 bases from J, with 15 bases between. Germline V lookup: CDR1 WSHSY, CDR2 SAAADI. The CDR3 consists of 14 residues. CDR3 amino acids: CASSEDRQLSGYTF. CDR3 coding DNA: TGCGCCAGCAGTGAGGATAGACAATTAAGCGGCTACACCTTC.

The J gene is TRBJ1-2, the V gene TRBV9; 7 positions agree with TRBD1. Per germline, CDR1 SGDLS and CDR2 YYNGEE. This CDR3 comprises 13 residues. V shed 1 base and J 6 bases; nucleotides not matched to a gene: 3. The CDR3: CASSVTGVDGYTF. The CDR3 region has the DNA TGTGCCAGCAGCGTAACAGGGGTCGATGGCTACACCTTC. The complete variable domain, with remaining parts taken from reference TRBV9 and TRBJ1-2, reads DSGVTQTPKHLITATGQRVTLRCSPRSGDLSVYWYQQSLDQGLQFLIQYYNGEERAKGNILERFSAQQFPDLHSELNLSSLELGDSALYFCASSVTGVDGYTFGSGTRLTVV.

This chain joins TRBV7-9 and TRBJ2-1, with 7 bases that match TRBD1. V was pared by 4 bases and J by 6 bases, with 12 bases of the junction left unmatched. The CDR3 has 16 amino acids. Germline V lookup: CDR1 SEHNR, CDR2 FQNEAQ (reference sequence). CDR3: CASSSPRQGSSNEQFF. In DNA form, the CDR3 reads TGTGCCAGCAGCTCCCCCCGACAGGGTTCGTCCAATGAGCAGTTCTTC.